The clone carrying this T cell receptor (beta chain) was counted between two and nine times. Indicated time point: patch test 1, 2 weeks after DPC sensitization. Treatment of the sample: therapeutic diphenylcyclopropenone sensitization with weekly scalp DPC. This entry belongs to a study of human T cells and chemical hapten exposure. CDR1 is DFQATT and CDR2 is SNEGSKA in the germline V gene (reference sequence). The CDR3 loop spans 15 amino acids. V gave up 0 bases and J gave up 4 bases; unmatched junction bases: 5. MiXCR, applied by TCRdb to the RACE reads, yields one record per CDR3 protein. This sample has around 120,000 distinct CDR3 sequences; roughly 13% occur once, and the top ten carry 0.7% to 0.95%.

The source was whole blood, collected in connection with sensitization to the hapten diphenylcyclopropenone (DPC). The clonotype originates from a man younger than 30 with alopecia areata. Some clones in this sample may be carry-over from other donors' samples. The chain joins TRBV20-1 to TRBJ2-1; TRBD1 matches at 8 bases. CDR3 in amino acids: CSARDLRQGYNEQFF. The CDR3 region has the DNA TGCAGTGCTAGAGATTTACGACAGGGGTACAATGAGCAGTTCTTC.